This T cell receptor beta chain was retrieved from a study of Graves' ophthalmopathy and Graves' hyperthyroidism. Germline V gene lookup returns CDR1 SGHNT and CDR2 YENEEA. The length of the CDR3 is 15 residues. V shed 1 base and J shed 2 bases, with 10 bases lying between them. Scientists amplified the TCR beta CDR3 regions from RNA transcripts. A first-round RT-PCR used HTBI primers, followed by a second-round multiplex PCR. TCRdb ran MiXCR on the multiplex PCR reads and lists one entry per CDR3 protein. Seen here are tens of thousands of distinct CDR3 sequences, about 50% observed once, and the top ten hold roughly 18%. At least ten counts were recorded for this clonotype.

The sample consisted of peripheral blood. The source is an adult man with Graves' ophthalmopathy. The chain uses TRBV11-3 and TRBJ2-3; possibly TRBD1 for D (5 bases). CDR3 coding DNA: TGTGCCAGCAGCTTAGGGGTAGGGGCCACAGATACGCAGTATTTT. Its protein product is CASSLGVGATDTQYF.